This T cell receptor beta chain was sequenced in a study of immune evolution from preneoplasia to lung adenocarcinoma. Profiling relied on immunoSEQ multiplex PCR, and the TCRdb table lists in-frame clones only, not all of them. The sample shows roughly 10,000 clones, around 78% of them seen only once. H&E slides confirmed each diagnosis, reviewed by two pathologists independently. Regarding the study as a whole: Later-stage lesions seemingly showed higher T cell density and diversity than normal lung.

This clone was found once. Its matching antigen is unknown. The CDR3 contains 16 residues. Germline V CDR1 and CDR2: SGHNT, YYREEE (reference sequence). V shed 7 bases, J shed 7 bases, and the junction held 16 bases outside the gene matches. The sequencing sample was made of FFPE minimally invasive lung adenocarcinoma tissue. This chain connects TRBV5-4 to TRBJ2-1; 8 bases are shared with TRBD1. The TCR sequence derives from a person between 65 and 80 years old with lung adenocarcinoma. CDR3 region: CASAPPAGGAENEQFF. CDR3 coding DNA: TGTGCCAGCGCTCCCCCGGCAGGGGGCGCTGAGAATGAGCAGTTCTTC.